Listed below are T cell receptor beta chains from one sample, sequenced in a study of early stage breast cancer tumors. The protocol was immunoSEQ multiplex PCR, while the TCRdb copy is restricted to in-frame clones and leaves out a portion. Here the sample spans fewer than 50,000 clones, 55% to 75% being singletons. What was sequenced was blood. The receptors stem from a person aged 45 to 60 with breast cancer. CDR3s include the opening cysteine and the closing phenylalanine or tryptophan. A D gene is named only where the DNA matches it firmly. Clone size appears in some rows only: once, few, many, or a class for an expanded clone.

TRBD1	TRBJ2-6	-	TRBV5-4	TGTGCCAGCAGCTCGGGGACAGACTCTGGGGCCAACGTCCTGACTTTC	CASSSGTDSGANVLTF
TRBD2	TRBJ2-5	-	TRBV9	TGTGCCAGCAGCGTAGCTGGACTAGCGGGGGGGCCCGGGGGTGAGACCCAGTACTTC	CASSVAGLAGGPGGETQYF
-	TRBJ2-1	few	TRBV29-1	TGCAGCGTTTTACGGGGAGCCAGGGGTTCCTACAATGAGCAGTTCTTC	CSVLRGARGSYNEQFF
TRBD1	TRBJ1-5	-	TRBV19	TGTGCCAGTAGTATGGGGACAGGGGGTGGCCAGCCCCAGCATTTT	CASSMGTGGGQPQHF
-	TRBJ2-1	-	TRBV19	TGTGCCAGTAGGAACAGGGGCTCCGGGAGGGCCGACAATGAGCAGTTCTTC	CASRNRGSGRADNEQFF
-	TRBJ1-2	-	TRBV6-1	TGTGCCAGCAGTGAACCGACAGGCTATGGCTACACCTTC	CASSEPTGYGYTF
-	TRBJ1-5	few	TRBV30	TGTGCCTGGAGTGTCAGGGCCCATAATCAGCCCCAGCATTTT	CAWSVRAHNQPQHF
TRBD2	TRBJ2-1	few	TRBV25-1	TGTGCCAGCATCTCGAGTGGGAGGGCTGAGCAGTTCTTC	CASISSGRAEQFF
TRBD2	TRBJ2-2	-	TRBV29-1	TGCAGCGGGAGACTAGCGACGAACACCGGGGAGCTGTTTTTT	CSGRLATNTGELFF
TRBD1	TRBJ1-1	once	TRBV6-6	TGTGCCAGCAGGCCCGGGACAGGAAACACTGAAGCTTTCTTT	CASRPGTGNTEAFF
-	TRBJ2-1	-	TRBV4-3	TGCGCCAGCAGCCAAGATTCCGCCGGGTGGGGGCCCTACAATGAGCAGTTCTTC	CASSQDSAGWGPYNEQFF
TRBD2	TRBJ2-3	-	TRBV7-2	TGTGCCAGCAGCTACGGACTAGCGGGGGGTAATACGCAGTATTTT	CASSYGLAGGNTQYF
TRBD2	TRBJ2-1	-	TRBV7-9	TGTGCCAGCAGTCTAAGGGCCGGGACTAGCGGGAGTGGGTACAATGAGCAGTTCTTC	CASSLRAGTSGSGYNEQFF
TRBD2	TRBJ2-1	-	TRBV27	TGTGCCAGCAGTGTCCAGCGGGACCGTTACAATGAGCAGTTCTTC	CASSVQRDRYNEQFF
-	TRBJ1-5	once	TRBV6-6	TGTGCCAGCAGTAGGACAGCCAATCAGCCCCAGCATTTT	CASSRTANQPQHF
TRBD2	TRBJ2-5	-	TRBV6-1	TGTGCCAGCAGTGATATAGCGGGAGGAGGGTACCAGTACTTC	CASSDIAGGGYQYF
TRBD1	TRBJ1-5	-	TRBV19	TGTGCCAGTAGCCAGGATAGGGGGCTCTATCAGCCCCAGCATTTT	CASSQDRGLYQPQHF
TRBD2	TRBJ2-2	-	TRBV11-2	TGTGCCAGCAGCTTAGAACTAGCGGGTGACACCGGGGAGCTGTTTTTT	CASSLELAGDTGELFF
-	TRBJ1-1	few	TRBV30	TGTGCCTGGAGTGTCCAGGGCACCCACCATGAAGCTTTCTTT	CAWSVQGTHHEAFF
TRBD2	TRBJ2-1	-	TRBV19	TGTGCCAGTAGAGCGACTAGCGGGGAATACAATGAGCAGTTCTTC	CASRATSGEYNEQFF
-	TRBJ1-1	once	TRBV7-3	TGTGCCAGCAGCTTAACCCACGACGGCGGGACTGAAGCTTTCTTT	CASSLTHDGGTEAFF
TRBD1	TRBJ2-2	-	TRBV18	TGTGCCAGCTCACCACGGACAGGGGTTTCACGGGAGCTGTTTTTT	CASSPRTGVSRELFF
TRBD2	TRBJ2-1	few	TRBV18	TGTGCCAGCTCACCTGCAGCGGGAGGGTCCCAGGAGCAGTTCTTC	CASSPAAGGSQEQFF
TRBD1	TRBJ1-1	-	TRBV7-8	TGTGCCAGCAGCCTCGGGACAGGCGGGACTGGCACTGAAGCTTTCTTT	CASSLGTGGTGTEAFF
-	TRBJ2-1	once	TRBV25-1	TGTGCCAGCAGTGAATCGGTGAGCTCCCCCACGTACAATGAGCAGTTCTTC	CASSESVSSPTYNEQFF
-	TRBJ2-1	once	TRBV6-4	TGTGCCAGCAGTGAGTTAGGACACCCTAATGAGCAGTTCTTC	CASSELGHPNEQFF
-	TRBJ2-5	-	TRBV7-8	TGTGCCAGCAGCTTAACAGGAAAAGAGACCCAGTACTTC	CASSLTGKETQYF
TRBD2	TRBJ2-1	-	TRBV5-1	TGCGCCAGCAACGCGGGGGGACACAATGAGCAGTTCTTC	CASNAGGHNEQFF
-	TRBJ1-2	once	TRBV7-2	TGTGCCAGCAGCGTCGGGGGGGGATTCTATGGCTACACCTTC	CASSVGGGFYGYTF
-	TRBJ2-7	-	TRBV19	TGTGCCAGTAAAGCGGCGGGAAGCCGCTACGAGCAGTACTTC	CASKAAGSRYEQYF
-	TRBJ1-5	-	TRBV4-3	TGCGCCAGCAGCCAAGACGGAGTCCCACCGGGTCAGCCCCAGCATTTT	CASSQDGVPPGQPQHF
TRBD2	TRBJ2-1	-	TRBV2	TGTGCCAGCAGTGAGGGCGGGAGGGCAAATGAGCAGTTCTTC	CASSEGGRANEQFF
-	TRBJ2-3	once	TRBV18	TGTGCCAGCTCACCCGTCGGGTCAGAGCTCACAGATACGCAGTATTTT	CASSPVGSELTDTQYF
TRBD1	TRBJ1-2	-	TRBV2	TGTGCCAGCAAAGGGCAGGGGGGCGGCTACACCTTC	CASKGQGGGYTF
TRBD1	TRBJ1-2	-	TRBV7-2	TGTGCCAGCAGCTTAGCGCGCGACAGGGGTGAGGGCTACACCTTC	CASSLARDRGEGYTF
-	TRBJ2-5	once	TRBV7-6	TGTGCCAGCAGCCCGGGAAACCAAGAGACCCAGTACTTC	CASSPGNQETQYF
TRBD2	TRBJ2-1	-	TRBV2	TGTGCCAGCAAGCGGGAGTTGGGCAATGAGCAGTTCTTC	CASKRELGNEQFF
TRBD2	TRBJ2-7	-	TRBV29-1	TGCAGCGTTGAATTGGAGTCGGGGGGTAAGGAGTACTTC	CSVELESGGKEYF
-	TRBJ2-7	few	TRBV5-4	TGTGCCAGCGAAGCTCCGGGAGAGGGCTACGAGCAGTACTTC	CASEAPGEGYEQYF
TRBD2	TRBJ2-7	-	TRBV5-6	TGTGCCAGCAGTTCTGTTAGCGGGAGGGCCGGCTACGAGCAGTACTTC	CASSSVSGRAGYEQYF
TRBD2	TRBJ2-5	-	TRBV18	TGTGCCAGCTCACCCTGGGCGGGGGACCAAGAGACCCAGTACTTC	CASSPWAGDQETQYF
TRBD1	TRBJ1-5	-	TRBV30	TGTGCCTGGAGTATCAAACAGGGGTGGCAGCCCCAGCATTTT	CAWSIKQGWQPQHF
TRBD1	TRBJ1-5	few	TRBV19	TGTGCCAGTAGTAATAGGGACAGGGTAAAGCCCCAGCATTTT	CASSNRDRVKPQHF
TRBD2	TRBJ2-5	-	TRBV25-1	TGTGCCAGCAGTGGGTGGCTAGCGGGAGATGAGACCCAGTACTTC	CASSGWLAGDETQYF
-	TRBJ1-3	-	TRBV6-4	TGTGCCAGCTACAGGGATCGGAACACCATATATTTT	CASYRDRNTIYF
TRBD1	TRBJ1-1	-	TRBV5-6	TGTGCCAGCAGCTGGACAGGGGAAGGAACTGAAGCTTTCTTT	CASSWTGEGTEAFF
-	TRBJ1-2	-	TRBV5-8	TGTGCCAGCAGCTTGGGACAGGACTATGGCTACACCTTC	CASSLGQDYGYTF
TRBD1	TRBJ1-1	-	TRBV6-6	TGTGCCAGCAGGATCACAGGGGGCGGGGGCACTGAAGCTTTCTTT	CASRITGGGGTEAFF
-	TRBJ1-4	-	TRBV9	TGTGCCAGCAGCGTTACCCGGGGGGATGAAAAACTGTTTTTT	CASSVTRGDEKLFF
TRBD1	TRBJ1-4	-	TRBV28	TGTGCCAGCGCTTCACCCCCGGGACAGGGGAACTTTCGGGCTAATGAAAAACTGTTTTTT	CASASPPGQGNFRANEKLFF
-	TRBJ1-6	-	TRBV9	TGTGCCAGCAGCGTAGGTACACTAAATTCACCCCTCCACTTT	CASSVGTLNSPLHF
-	TRBJ1-2	-	TRBV7-9	TGTGCCAGCAGCTTAAACGCACAGCTCTATGGCTACACCTTC	CASSLNAQLYGYTF